The 2 T cell receptor beta chains presented below share a single source sample, sequenced in a study of regulatory T cells in long-lasting Graves disease. Sequencing libraries for TCR beta were prepared with iRepertoire HTBI primers and Arm-PCR of CDR3 regions. From the multiplex PCR reads, TCRdb called clonotypes with MiXCR, one entry per CDR3 protein. This sample has roughly 610,000 distinct CDR3 sequences, with more than 15% found just once. Time point here: newly diagnosed GD, antithyroid drugs for less than 3 months. Following extraction of RNA from PBMCs, that RNA was used to make the TCR library. These data were also reused for a study on T cells in Graves' hyperthyroidism and ophthalmopathy.

The material sequenced was peripheral blood mononuclear cells (PBMCs), taken at new diagnosis, from a patient treated with antithyroid drugs. The receptors stem from a man between 18 and 35 years old with Graves disease.

This rearrangement joins TRBV10-3 to TRBJ2-7, with D possibly being TRBD1 (6 bases). The CDR3 contains 15 residues. V shed 5 bases and J shed 5 bases, with 19 bases lying between them. CDR1 and CDR2 (germline): ENHRY, SYGVKD. CDR3 nucleotide sequence: TGTGCCATCAGTTTCCAGGGGTTGGGCCTCGACGAGCAGTACTTC. Encoded protein: CAISFQGLGLDEQYF.

This clonotype has at least ten counts. J is TRBJ2-7 and V is TRBV7-2; D is uncertain. Germline loops: CDR1 SGHTA, CDR2 FQGNSA. V was clipped by 3 bases and J by 0 bases, with 9 bases between them. The CDR3 extends over 14 amino acids. The CDR3 loop reads CASSFRRSSYEQYF. DNA for the CDR3: TGTGCCAGCAGCTTCCGTCGTAGCTCCTACGAGCAGTACTTC.